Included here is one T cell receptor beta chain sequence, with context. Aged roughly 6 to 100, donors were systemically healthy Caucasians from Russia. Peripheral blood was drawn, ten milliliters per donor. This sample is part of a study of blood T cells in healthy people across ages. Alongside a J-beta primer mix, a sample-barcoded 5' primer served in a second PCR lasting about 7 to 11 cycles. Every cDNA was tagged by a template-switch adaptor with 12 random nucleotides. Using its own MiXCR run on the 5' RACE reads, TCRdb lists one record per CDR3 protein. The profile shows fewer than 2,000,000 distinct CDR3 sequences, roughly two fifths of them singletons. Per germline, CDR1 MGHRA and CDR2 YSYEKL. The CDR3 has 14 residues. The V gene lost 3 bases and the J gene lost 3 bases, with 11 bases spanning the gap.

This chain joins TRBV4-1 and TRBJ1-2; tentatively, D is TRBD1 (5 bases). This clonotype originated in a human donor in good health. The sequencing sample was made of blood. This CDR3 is CASSQGEFYYGYTF. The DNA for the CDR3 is TGCGCCAGCAGCCAGGGGGAATTCTACTATGGCTACACCTTC.